This TCR beta chain emerged from a study of CD8+CD57+ T cells in acquired aplastic anemia. This clonotype appeared once. Germline CDR1 SEHNR, CDR2 FQNEAQ (reference sequence). V lost 10 bases and J 5 bases, leaving 17 bases between the germline ends. The CDR3 consists of 14 residues. Genomic DNA, the template, was used for profiling of the TCR beta VDJ and CDR3. TCRdb re-derived calls from the reads in MiXCR, one entry per CDR3 protein. The data contain about 270,000 distinct CDR3 sequences, 55% to 65% of them singletons. Sequences were obtained from sorted CD4+, CD8+, or CD8+CD57+ T cells (not recorded which) from PBMCs. The receptor was isolated from a human donor with severe aplastic anemia or a healthy control (not recorded which). The V call is TRBV7-9, the J call TRBJ1-4; D not resolved. CDR3 sequence: CAIPLAGINEKLFF. The CDR3 DNA is TGTGCCATTCCCTTGGCCGGAATAAATGAAAAACTGTTTTTT.